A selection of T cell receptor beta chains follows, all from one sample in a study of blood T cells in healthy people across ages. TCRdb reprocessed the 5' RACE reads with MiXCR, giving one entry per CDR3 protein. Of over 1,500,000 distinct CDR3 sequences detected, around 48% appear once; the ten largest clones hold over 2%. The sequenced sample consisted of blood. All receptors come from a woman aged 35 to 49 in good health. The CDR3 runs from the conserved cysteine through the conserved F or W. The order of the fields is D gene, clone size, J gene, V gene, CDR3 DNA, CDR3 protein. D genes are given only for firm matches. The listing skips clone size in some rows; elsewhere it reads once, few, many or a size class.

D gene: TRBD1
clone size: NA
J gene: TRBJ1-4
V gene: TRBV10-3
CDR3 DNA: TGTGCCATCAGTGGGGACAGGGCGGGAAAACTGTTTTTT
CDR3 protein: CAISGDRAGKLFF

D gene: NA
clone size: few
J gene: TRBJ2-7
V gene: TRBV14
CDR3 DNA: TGTGCCAGCAGCCAAGTAGGTGGGGGAGGCTACGAGCAGTACTTC
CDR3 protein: CASSQVGGGGYEQYF

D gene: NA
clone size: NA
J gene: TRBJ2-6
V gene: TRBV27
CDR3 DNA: TGTGCCAGCAGTCAAATAGCTGGTTCGGCCAACGTCCTGACTTTC
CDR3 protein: CASSQIAGSANVLTF

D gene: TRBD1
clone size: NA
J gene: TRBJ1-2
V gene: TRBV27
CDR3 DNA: TGTGCCAGCAGACGGACAGGGGGCCAGGGCTACACCTTC
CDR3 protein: CASRRTGGQGYTF

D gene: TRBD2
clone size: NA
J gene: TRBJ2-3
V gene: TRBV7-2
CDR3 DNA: TGTGCCAGCAGCCTCGGAATAGCGGGGGGCCGAACAGATACGCAGTATTTT
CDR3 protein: CASSLGIAGGRTDTQYF

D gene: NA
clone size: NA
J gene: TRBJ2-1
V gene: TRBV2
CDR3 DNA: TGTGCCAGCGCGAGAGGGACATTACACAATGAGCAGTTCTTC
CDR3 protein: CASARGTLHNEQFF

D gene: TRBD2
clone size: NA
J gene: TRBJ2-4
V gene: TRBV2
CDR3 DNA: TGTGCCAGCAGAGGGGGCCTAGCGGGGGGCAGACTAGCCAAAAACATTCAGTACTTC
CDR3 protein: CASRGGLAGGRLAKNIQYF

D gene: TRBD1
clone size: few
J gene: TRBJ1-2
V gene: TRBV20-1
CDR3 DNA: TGCAGTGCTAGCCCGACAGGGGGCTTGAACTATGGCTACACCTTC
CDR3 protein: CSASPTGGLNYGYTF

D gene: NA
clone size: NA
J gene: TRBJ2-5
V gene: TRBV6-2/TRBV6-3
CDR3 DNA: TGTGCCAGCAGATCGGAAACAACAGGGGAGACCCAGTACTTC
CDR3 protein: CASRSETTGETQYF

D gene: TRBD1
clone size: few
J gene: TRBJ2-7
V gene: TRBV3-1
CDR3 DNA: TGTGCCAGCAGCCCGACAGGGGGTGAATACGAGCAGTACTTC
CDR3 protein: CASSPTGGEYEQYF

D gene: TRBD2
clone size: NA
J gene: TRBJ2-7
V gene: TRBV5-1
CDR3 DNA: TGCGCCAGCAGCTTGACTAGCGGGGGACGTGGTTACGAGCAGTACTTC
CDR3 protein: CASSLTSGGRGYEQYF

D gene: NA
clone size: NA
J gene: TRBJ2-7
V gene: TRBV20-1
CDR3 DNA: TGCAGTGCTAGAGATCAGGAGGGATCGTCCGAGCAGTACTTC
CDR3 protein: CSARDQEGSSEQYF

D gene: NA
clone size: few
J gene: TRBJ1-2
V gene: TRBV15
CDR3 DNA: TGTGCCACCAGCAGAGATCGGGGAGCTGGCTACACCTTC
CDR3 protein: CATSRDRGAGYTF

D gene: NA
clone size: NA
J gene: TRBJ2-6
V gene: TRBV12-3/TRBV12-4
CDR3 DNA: TGTGCCAGCGGCCGCCCCTTCTCTGGGGCCAACGTCCTGACTTTC
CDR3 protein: CASGRPFSGANVLTF

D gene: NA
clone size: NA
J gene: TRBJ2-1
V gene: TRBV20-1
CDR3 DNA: TGCAGTGCTAGCCTGGGGCTAAGCTCCTACAATGAGCAGTTCTTC
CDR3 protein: CSASLGLSSYNEQFF

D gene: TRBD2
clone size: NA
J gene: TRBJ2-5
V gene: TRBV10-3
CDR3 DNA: TGTGCCATCAGTGCGGGGGGGACCAGAGAGACCCAGTACTTC
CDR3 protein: CAISAGGTRETQYF

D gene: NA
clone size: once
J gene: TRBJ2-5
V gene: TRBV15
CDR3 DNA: TGTGCCACCAGCGCGAAATACAGGGTGGGCAAAGTGGAGACCCAGTACTTC
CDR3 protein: CATSAKYRVGKVETQYF

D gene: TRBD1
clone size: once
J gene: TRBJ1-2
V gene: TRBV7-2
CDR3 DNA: TGTGCCAGCAGCGGACCCCAGGGGGCCTATGGCTACACCTTC
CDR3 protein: CASSGPQGAYGYTF

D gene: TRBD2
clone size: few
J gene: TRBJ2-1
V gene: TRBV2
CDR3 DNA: TGTGCCAGCGTAGCGGGGGCCTCTAATGAGCAGTTCTTC
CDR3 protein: CASVAGASNEQFF

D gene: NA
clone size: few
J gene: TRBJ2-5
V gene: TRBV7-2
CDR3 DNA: TGTGCCAGCTTAAGAGGGACGCAAGAGACCCAGTACTTC
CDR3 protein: CASLRGTQETQYF

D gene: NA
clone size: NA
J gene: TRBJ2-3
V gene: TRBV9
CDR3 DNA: TGTGCCAGCAGTCACCTGGGCAGCCGAGGTACAGATACGCAGTATTTT
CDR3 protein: CASSHLGSRGTDTQYF

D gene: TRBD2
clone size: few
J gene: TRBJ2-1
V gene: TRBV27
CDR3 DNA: TGTGCCAGCAGTTTATCATCGCGGGGGTTGGATGAGCAGTTCTTC
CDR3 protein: CASSLSSRGLDEQFF

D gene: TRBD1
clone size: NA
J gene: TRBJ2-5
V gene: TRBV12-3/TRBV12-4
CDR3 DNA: TGTGCCAGCACCAGAGCCGGGACAGGGGCTAATGAGCAGTACTTC
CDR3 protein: CASTRAGTGANEQYF

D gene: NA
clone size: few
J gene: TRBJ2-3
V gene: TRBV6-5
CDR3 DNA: TGTGCCAGCAGTTACTCGACTGGATACCTCATACATACGCAGTATTTT
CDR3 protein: CASSYSTGYLIHTQYF

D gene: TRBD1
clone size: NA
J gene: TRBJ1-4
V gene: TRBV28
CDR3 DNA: TGTGCCAGCAGTAGCCGCAGGGGGCCGGCTAATGAAAAACTGTTTTTT
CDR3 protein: CASSSRRGPANEKLFF

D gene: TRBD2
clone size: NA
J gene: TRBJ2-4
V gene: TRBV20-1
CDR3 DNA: TGCAGTGCTGGGCGCGGGGGGGCCAGAAACATTCAGTACTTC
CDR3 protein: CSAGRGGARNIQYF

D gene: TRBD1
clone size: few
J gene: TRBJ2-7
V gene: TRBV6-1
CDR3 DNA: TGTGCCAGCAGTCCACCAGGGGGTCCTATCCCCTACGAGCAGTACTTC
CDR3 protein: CASSPPGGPIPYEQYF

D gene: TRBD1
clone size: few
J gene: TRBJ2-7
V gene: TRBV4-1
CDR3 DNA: TGCGCCAGCAGCCAAGTCAGACAGGGGGCAAGGTACGAGCAGTACTTC
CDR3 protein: CASSQVRQGARYEQYF

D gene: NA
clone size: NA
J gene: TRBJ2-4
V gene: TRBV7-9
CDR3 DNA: TGTGCCAGCAGCTTAGAACTGTTCAAAAACATTCAGTACTTC
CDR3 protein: CASSLELFKNIQYF

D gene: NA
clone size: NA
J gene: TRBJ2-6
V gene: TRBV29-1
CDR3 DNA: TGCAGCGTTGAAGGCCGGAAGAGCTCTGGGGCCAACGTCCTGACTTTC
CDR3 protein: CSVEGRKSSGANVLTF

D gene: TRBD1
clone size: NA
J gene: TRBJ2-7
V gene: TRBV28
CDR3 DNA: TGTGCCAGCAGCAAGGGACAGGGGAAATACGAGCAGTACTTC
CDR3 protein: CASSKGQGKYEQYF

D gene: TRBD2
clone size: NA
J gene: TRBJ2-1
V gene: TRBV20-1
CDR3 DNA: TGCAGTGCTAGAGAGGGGGGGGACCCTTACAATGAGCAGTTCTTC
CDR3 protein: CSAREGGDPYNEQFF

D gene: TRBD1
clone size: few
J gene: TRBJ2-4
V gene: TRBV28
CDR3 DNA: TGTGCCAGCAAAGCGACAGGGGGCAAAAACATTCAGTACTTC
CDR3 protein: CASKATGGKNIQYF

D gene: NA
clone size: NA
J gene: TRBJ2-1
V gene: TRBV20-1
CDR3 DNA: TGCGGTGCTAGACTCCCGGGGCTAGTGAACAATGAGCAGTTCTTC
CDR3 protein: CGARLPGLVNNEQFF

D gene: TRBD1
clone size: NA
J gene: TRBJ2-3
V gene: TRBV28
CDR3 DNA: TGTGCCAGCAACCCCAGGGGGCCGGTGGGTACGCAGTATTTT
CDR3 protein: CASNPRGPVGTQYF

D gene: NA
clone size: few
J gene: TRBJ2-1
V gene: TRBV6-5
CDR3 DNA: TGTGCCAGCAGTTACTCCCAGGGCACAGCGAGCAATGAGCAGTTCTTC
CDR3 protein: CASSYSQGTASNEQFF

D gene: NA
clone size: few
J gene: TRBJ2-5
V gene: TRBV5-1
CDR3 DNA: TGCGCCAGCAGCTTTATCGGGACACTACAAGAGACCCAGTACTTC
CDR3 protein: CASSFIGTLQETQYF

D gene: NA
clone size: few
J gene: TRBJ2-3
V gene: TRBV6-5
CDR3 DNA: TGTGCCAGCAGTTACTCGTCCGCCGGGAGCACAGATACGCAGTATTTT
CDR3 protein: CASSYSSAGSTDTQYF

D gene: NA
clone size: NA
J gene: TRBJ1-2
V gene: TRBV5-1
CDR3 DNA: TGCGCCAGCAGCTTGGGTTCCGTGGGGCCGGGAGGCTACACCTTC
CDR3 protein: CASSLGSVGPGGYTF

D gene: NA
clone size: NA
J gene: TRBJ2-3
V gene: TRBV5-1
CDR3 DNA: TGCGCCAGCAGCTTGGCCATTGGTGTCTCCTTCACAGATACGCAGTATTTT
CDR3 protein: CASSLAIGVSFTDTQYF

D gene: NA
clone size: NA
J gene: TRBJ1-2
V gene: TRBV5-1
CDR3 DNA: TGCGCCAGCAGCTTGGGTAGGGCTAACTATGGCTTCACCTTC
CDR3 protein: CASSLGRANYGFTF

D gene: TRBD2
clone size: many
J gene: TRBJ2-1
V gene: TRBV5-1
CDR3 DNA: TGTGCCAGCAGCTTAGGACTAGCGGCCTACAATGAGCAGTTCTTC
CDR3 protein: CASSLGLAAYNEQFF